This T cell receptor (beta chain) stems from a study of blood T cell repertoires in COVID-19. Sequencing used immunoSEQ multiplex PCR; TCRdb keeps in-frame clones, though not all of them. In the table there are 130,000 to 150,000 clones, 80% to 90% of which are singletons. Trimming took 3 bases from V and 4 from J; bases not matched to a gene: 10. The CDR3 covers 17 residues. CDR1 and CDR2 (germline): LGHDT, YNNKEL (reference sequence). This receptor was identified in a human donor with acute or convalescent COVID-19. The donor label of this sample is uncertain. Sequencing input: peripheral blood. The rearrangement links TRBV3-1 (or the pseudogene TRBV3-2) to TRBJ2-2; TRBD2 matches at 8 bases. The CDR3 spells CASSQALRTSITGELFF. CDR3 in DNA: TGTGCCAGCAGCCAGGCCCTAAGGACTAGCATCACCGGGGAGCTGTTTTTT.